This is a list of T cell receptor beta chains from one sample in a study of cytomegalovirus exposure and HLA in healthy donors. Here immunoSEQ multiplex PCR was the method, and the copy in TCRdb shows in-frame clones only, minus some. The sample yields around 180,000 clones, about four fifths seen once. The material sequenced was PBMCs. The receptor set was obtained from a man aged 25-40 years in good health and CMV-seropositive. Both conserved end residues are part of each CDR3. A D gene is named only where the DNA matches it firmly. Expanded clones are given a class, and other clones once, few, many or no size at all.

v_call	d_call	j_call	clone_size	cdr3_aa	cdr3_nt
TRBV9	.	TRBJ2-7	.	CASSVGRQHYYEQYF	TGTGCCAGCAGCGTAGGCAGGCAACATTACTACGAGCAGTACTTC
TRBV5-1	TRBD2	TRBJ2-1	.	CASSLTLAGVNEQFF	TGCGCCAGCAGCTTGACCCTAGCGGGAGTCAATGAGCAGTTCTTC
TRBV11-2	TRBD2	TRBJ2-7	few	CASSLGIAGVYEQYF	TGTGCCAGCAGCTTAGGGATAGCGGGTGTGTACGAGCAGTACTTC
TRBV6-1	.	TRBJ1-5	.	CASSELGGIGNQPQHF	TGTGCCAGCAGTGAACTCGGGGGGATAGGCAATCAGCCCCAGCATTTT
TRBV10-1	.	TRBJ1-4	few	CASSDSTATNEKLFF	TGCGCCAGCAGCGACAGCACTGCAACTAATGAAAAACTGTTTTTT
TRBV10-3	.	TRBJ2-5	.	CAISGGSASGEQYF	TGTGCCATCAGTGGAGGCAGCGCCTCCGGAGAGCAGTACTTC
TRBV14	.	TRBJ1-5	.	CASSQDGQSWYSNQPQHF	TGTGCCAGCAGCCAAGATGGTCAGTCTTGGTATAGCAATCAGCCCCAGCATTTT
TRBV7-9	.	TRBJ1-3	.	CASSFGTDGNTIYF	TGTGCCAGCAGCTTCGGGACTGATGGAAACACCATATATTTT
TRBV11-2	TRBD1	TRBJ1-5	.	CASSLGSGTGHNQPQHF	TGTGCCAGCAGCTTGGGTTCCGGGACAGGACACAATCAGCCCCAGCATTTT
TRBV5-1	TRBD1	TRBJ1-4	.	CASSSGTANEKLFF	TGCGCCAGCAGCTCCGGGACAGCTAATGAAAAACTGTTTTTT
TRBV5-1	TRBD1	TRBJ2-5	.	CASSSTGGETQYF	TGCGCCAGCAGCAGCACAGGGGGCGAGACCCAGTACTTC
TRBV6-5	TRBD1	TRBJ1-2	.	CASSSILDRDYGYTF	TGTGCCAGCAGTTCAATATTGGACAGGGACTATGGCTACACCTTC
TRBV27	.	TRBJ2-2	.	CASSLQGLKTGELFF	TGTGCCAGCAGTTTGCAGGGGCTAAAAACCGGGGAGCTGTTTTTT
TRBV2	TRBD1	TRBJ2-1	.	CASSERDRVYNEQFF	TGTGCCAGCAGTGAACGGGACAGAGTGTACAATGAGCAGTTCTTC
TRBV5-6	.	TRBJ2-7	.	CASSLSQGTYEQYF	TGTGCCAGCAGCTTGTCGCAGGGGACCTACGAGCAGTACTTC
TRBV28	.	TRBJ2-7	few	CASSSGNEQYF	TGTGCCAGCAGTTCTGGCAACGAGCAGTACTTC
TRBV5-4	TRBD1	TRBJ2-7	.	CASSLEGQGNEQYF	TGTGCCAGCAGCTTGGAAGGACAGGGTAACGAGCAGTACTTC
TRBV7-9	.	TRBJ1-2	.	CSSSFRQKDYTF	TGTTCCAGCAGCTTTAGACAGAAAGACTACACCTTC
TRBV19	.	TRBJ1-4	.	CASSPSGRRASLEKLFF	TGTGCCAGTAGCCCTAGTGGACGGCGGGCCAGCCTCGAAAAACTGTTTTTT
TRBV5-1	.	TRBJ2-5	.	CASSLNRPGETQYF	TGCGCCAGCAGCTTAAATCGACCAGGGGAGACCCAGTACTTC
TRBV29-1	.	TRBJ2-5	.	CSVESRTETQYF	TGCAGCGTTGAAAGCCGTACAGAGACCCAGTACTTC
TRBV28	.	TRBJ1-2	.	CASRIGTDGYTF	TGTGCCAGCAGGATAGGGACTGATGGCTACACCTTC
TRBV20-1	.	TRBJ1-1	few	CSATDTVEAFF	TGCAGTGCTACCGACACGGTTGAAGCTTTCTTT
TRBV7-9	.	TRBJ2-7	once	CSSSLAGQVRAYEQYF	TGTTCCAGCAGCTTAGCTGGGCAGGTCAGGGCCTACGAGCAGTACTTC
TRBV20-1	.	TRBJ1-2	few	CSAGTTTGYTF	TGCAGTGCTGGGACAACGACTGGCTACACCTTC
TRBV5-6	.	TRBJ1-1	.	CASSEKGVNTEAFF	TGTGCCAGCAGCGAAAAGGGGGTGAACACTGAAGCTTTCTTT
TRBV5-1	.	TRBJ1-1	.	CASSLKGDTEAFF	TGCGCCAGCAGCTTGAAGGGGGACACTGAAGCTTTCTTT
TRBV27	.	TRBJ2-7	.	CASTAAGEQYF	TGTGCCAGCACGGCGGCGGGGGAGCAGTACTTC
TRBV5-5	TRBD1	TRBJ1-6	.	CASSAGQRSSYNSPLHF	TGTGCCAGCAGCGCGGGACAGAGGAGCTCCTATAATTCACCCCTCCACTTT
TRBV7-2	TRBD2	TRBJ2-7	once	CASSPGGVIYEQYF	TGTGCCAGCAGTCCGGGGGGGGTTATCTACGAGCAGTACTTC
TRBV7-8	TRBD2	TRBJ2-1	.	CASSLVGTSGYVDEQFF	TGTGCCAGCAGCTTAGTCGGGACTAGCGGGTACGTGGATGAGCAGTTCTTC
TRBV10-3	.	TRBJ2-7	once	CAIRDLRRSYEQYF	TGTGCCATCAGAGACTTGCGGCGGTCCTACGAGCAGTACTTC
TRBV19	TRBD2	TRBJ2-3	.	CASSEGLAGAGTDTQYF	TGTGCCAGTAGTGAAGGACTAGCGGGAGCGGGCACAGATACGCAGTATTTT
TRBV5-1	.	TRBJ2-3	.	CASSFRLRGTDTQYF	TGCGCCAGCAGCTTCCGCCTGAGAGGCACAGATACGCAGTATTTT
TRBV7-2	.	TRBJ2-3	.	CASSPWDGSDREQYF	TGTGCCAGCAGCCCTTGGGACGGGAGCGACAGGGAGCAATATTTT
TRBV6-5	.	TRBJ1-2	.	CASSYSRGSYGYTF	TGTGCCAGCAGTTACTCGCGCGGAAGCTATGGCTACACCTTC
TRBV19	.	TRBJ2-1	.	CASSISSRGTNEQFF	TGTGCCAGTAGTATCTCTAGCAGGGGCACCAATGAGCAGTTCTTC
TRBV4-1	TRBD1	TRBJ2-3	.	CASSRTGVDTQYF	TGCGCCAGCAGCCGGACAGGGGTAGATACGCAGTATTTT
TRBV30	.	TRBJ2-6	.	CASTAGQGANVLTF	TGTGCCTCGACTGCGGGACAGGGGGCCAACGTCCTGACTTTC
TRBV11-2	.	TRBJ1-3	.	CASSLGGGTGNTIYF	TGTGCCAGCAGCTTAGGGGGGGGCACGGGAAACACCATATATTTT
TRBV5-6	.	TRBJ1-2	.	CASSRTGHGGYGYTF	TGTGCCAGCAGCCGCACAGGCCACGGAGGGTATGGCTACACCTTC
TRBV30	TRBD1	TRBJ2-7	.	CAWSPQGARAGEQYF	TGTGCCTGGAGTCCCCAGGGGGCCAGGGCGGGCGAGCAGTACTTC